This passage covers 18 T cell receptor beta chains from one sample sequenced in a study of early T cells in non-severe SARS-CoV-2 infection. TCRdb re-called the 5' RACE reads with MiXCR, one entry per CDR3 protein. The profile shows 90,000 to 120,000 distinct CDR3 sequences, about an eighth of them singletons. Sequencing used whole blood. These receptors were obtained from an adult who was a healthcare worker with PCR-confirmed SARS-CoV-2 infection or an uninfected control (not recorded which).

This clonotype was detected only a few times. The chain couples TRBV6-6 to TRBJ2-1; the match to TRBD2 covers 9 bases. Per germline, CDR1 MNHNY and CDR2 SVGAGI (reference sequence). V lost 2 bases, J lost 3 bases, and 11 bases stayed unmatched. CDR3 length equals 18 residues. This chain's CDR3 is CASSYPPKTSGDYNEQFF. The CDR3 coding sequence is TGTGCCAGCAGTTACCCCCCTAAGACTAGCGGAGACTACAATGAGCAGTTCTTC.

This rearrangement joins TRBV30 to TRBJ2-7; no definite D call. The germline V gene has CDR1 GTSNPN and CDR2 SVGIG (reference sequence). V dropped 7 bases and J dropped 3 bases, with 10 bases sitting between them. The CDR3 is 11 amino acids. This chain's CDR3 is CASKVDYEQYF. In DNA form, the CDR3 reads TGTGCCTCCAAGGTGGACTACGAGCAGTACTTC.

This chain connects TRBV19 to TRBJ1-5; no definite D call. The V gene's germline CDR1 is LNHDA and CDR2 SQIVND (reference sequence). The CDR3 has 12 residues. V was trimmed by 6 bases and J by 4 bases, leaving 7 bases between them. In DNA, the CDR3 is TGTGCCAGTAGCGAGGGAAATCAGCCCCAGCATTTT. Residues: CASSEGNQPQHF.

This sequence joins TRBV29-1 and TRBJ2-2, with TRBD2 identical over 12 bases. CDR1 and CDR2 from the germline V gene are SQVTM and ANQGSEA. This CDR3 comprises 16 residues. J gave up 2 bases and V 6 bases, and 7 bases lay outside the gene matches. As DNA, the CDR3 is TGCAGCGTGGTACCTAGCGGGGGGGCCAACACCGGGGAGCTGTTTTTT. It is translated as CSVVPSGGANTGELFF.

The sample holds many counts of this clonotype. CDR3 protein: CASSQLTQTQYF. CDR3 DNA: TGTGCCAGCAGCCAACTAACGCAGACCCAGTACTTC. This chain uses TRBV7-6 with TRBJ2-5; D call uncertain. V lost 5 bases, J lost 6 bases, and 10 bases lay in between. From germline, CDR1 is SGHVS and CDR2 FNYEAQ. The CDR3 extends over 12 amino acids.

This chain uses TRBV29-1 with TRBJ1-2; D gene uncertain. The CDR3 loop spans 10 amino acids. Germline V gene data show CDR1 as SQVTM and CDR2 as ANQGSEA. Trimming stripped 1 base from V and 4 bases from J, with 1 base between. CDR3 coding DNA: TGCAGCGTTGAAGGCTATGGCTACACCTTC. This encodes CSVEGYGYTF.

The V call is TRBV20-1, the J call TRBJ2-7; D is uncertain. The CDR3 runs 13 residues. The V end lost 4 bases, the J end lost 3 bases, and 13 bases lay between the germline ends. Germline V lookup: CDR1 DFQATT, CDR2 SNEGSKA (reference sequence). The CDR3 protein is CSATNPAGYEQYF. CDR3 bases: TGCAGTGCTACTAACCCTGCCGGCTACGAGCAGTACTTC.

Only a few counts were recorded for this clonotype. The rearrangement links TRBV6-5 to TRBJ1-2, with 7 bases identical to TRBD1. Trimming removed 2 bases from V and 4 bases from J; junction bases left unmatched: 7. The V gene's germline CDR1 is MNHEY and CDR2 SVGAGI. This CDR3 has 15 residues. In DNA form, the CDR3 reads TGTGCCAGCAGTTACCAGGGGGGGGCCGGCTATGGCTACACCTTC. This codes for CASSYQGGAGYGYTF.

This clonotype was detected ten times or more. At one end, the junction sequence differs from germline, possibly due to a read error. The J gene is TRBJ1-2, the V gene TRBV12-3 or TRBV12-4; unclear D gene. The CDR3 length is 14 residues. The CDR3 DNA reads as TGTGCCAGCAGCTTAGCGGGCGGCCTCTATGGCTACACCTTC. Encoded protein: CASSLAGGLYGYTF.

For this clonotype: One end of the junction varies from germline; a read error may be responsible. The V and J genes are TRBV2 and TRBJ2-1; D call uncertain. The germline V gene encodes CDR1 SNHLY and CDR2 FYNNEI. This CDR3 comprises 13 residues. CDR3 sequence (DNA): TGTGCCAGCAGTGAAGGACTGTACAATGAGCAGTTTTTC. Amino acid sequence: CASSEGLYNEQFF.

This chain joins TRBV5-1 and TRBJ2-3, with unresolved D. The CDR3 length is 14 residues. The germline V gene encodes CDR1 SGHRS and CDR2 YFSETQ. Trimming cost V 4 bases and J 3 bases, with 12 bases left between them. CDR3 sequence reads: CASSRRVLTDTQYF. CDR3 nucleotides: TGCGCCAGCAGCCGACGGGTCTTGACAGATACGCAGTATTTT.

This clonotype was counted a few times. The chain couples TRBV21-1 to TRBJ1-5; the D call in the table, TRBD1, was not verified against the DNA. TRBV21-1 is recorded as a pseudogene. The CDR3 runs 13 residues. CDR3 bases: TGTCCACGGGGCTCAGGACCTAATCAGCCCCAGCATTTT. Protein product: CPRGSGPNQPQHF.

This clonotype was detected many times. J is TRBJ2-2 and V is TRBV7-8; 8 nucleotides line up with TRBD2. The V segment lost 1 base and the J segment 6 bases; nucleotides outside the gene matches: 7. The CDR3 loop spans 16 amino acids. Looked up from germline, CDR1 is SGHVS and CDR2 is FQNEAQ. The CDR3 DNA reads TGTGCCAGCAGCTTAGTATCCGGGAGGGCCTCCGGGGAGCTGTTTTTT. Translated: CASSLVSGRASGELFF.

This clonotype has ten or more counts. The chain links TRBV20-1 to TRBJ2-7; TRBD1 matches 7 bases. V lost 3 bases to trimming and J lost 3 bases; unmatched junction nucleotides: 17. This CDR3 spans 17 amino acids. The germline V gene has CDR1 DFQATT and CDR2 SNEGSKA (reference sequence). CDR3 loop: CSASTGTVSPSHYEQYF. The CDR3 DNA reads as TGCAGTGCTAGTACCGGGACAGTATCCCCTTCGCACTACGAGCAGTACTTC.

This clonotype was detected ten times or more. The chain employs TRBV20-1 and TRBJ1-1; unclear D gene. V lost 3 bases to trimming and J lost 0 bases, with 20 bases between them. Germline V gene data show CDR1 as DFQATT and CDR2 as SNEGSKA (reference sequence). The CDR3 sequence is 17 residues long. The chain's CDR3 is CSASPRATAVLNTEAFF. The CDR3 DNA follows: TGCAGTGCTAGCCCCCGAGCAACAGCCGTTCTGAACACTGAAGCTTTCTTT.

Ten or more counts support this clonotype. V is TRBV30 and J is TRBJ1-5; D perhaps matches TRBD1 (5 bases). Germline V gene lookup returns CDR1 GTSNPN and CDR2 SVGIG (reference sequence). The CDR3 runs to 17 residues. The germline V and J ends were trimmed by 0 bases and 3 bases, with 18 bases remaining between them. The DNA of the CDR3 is TGTGCCTGGAGTGTCCCAGGAAAGAAGGGGTACAATCAGCCCCAGCATTTT. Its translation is CAWSVPGKKGYNQPQHF. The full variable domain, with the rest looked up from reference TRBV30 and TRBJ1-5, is SQTIHQWPATLVQPVGSPLSLECTVEGTSNPNLYWYRQAAGRGLQLLFYSVGIGQISSEVPQNLSASRPQDRQFILSSKKLLLSDSGFYLCAWSVPGKKGYNQPQHFGDGTRLSIL.

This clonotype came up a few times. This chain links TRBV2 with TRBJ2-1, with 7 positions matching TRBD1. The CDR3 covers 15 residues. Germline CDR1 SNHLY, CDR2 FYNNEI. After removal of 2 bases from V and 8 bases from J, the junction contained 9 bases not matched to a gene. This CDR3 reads CASSERGGLVDEQFF. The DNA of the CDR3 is TGTGCCAGCAGTGAACGAGGGGGCTTAGTCGATGAGCAGTTCTTC.

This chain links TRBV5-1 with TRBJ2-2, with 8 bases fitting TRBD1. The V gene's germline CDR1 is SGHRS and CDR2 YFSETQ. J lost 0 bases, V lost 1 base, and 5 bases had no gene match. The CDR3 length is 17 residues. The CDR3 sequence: CASSLRTGYANTGELFF. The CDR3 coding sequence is TGCGCCAGCAGCTTGAGGACAGGGTACGCGAACACCGGGGAGCTGTTTTTT. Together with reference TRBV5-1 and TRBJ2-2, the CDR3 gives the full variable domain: KAGVTQTPRYLIKTRGQQVTLSCSPISGHRSVSWYQQTPGQGLQFLFEYFSETQRNKGNFPGRFSGRQFSNSRSEMNVSTLELGDSALYLCASSLRTGYANTGELFFGEGSRLTVL.